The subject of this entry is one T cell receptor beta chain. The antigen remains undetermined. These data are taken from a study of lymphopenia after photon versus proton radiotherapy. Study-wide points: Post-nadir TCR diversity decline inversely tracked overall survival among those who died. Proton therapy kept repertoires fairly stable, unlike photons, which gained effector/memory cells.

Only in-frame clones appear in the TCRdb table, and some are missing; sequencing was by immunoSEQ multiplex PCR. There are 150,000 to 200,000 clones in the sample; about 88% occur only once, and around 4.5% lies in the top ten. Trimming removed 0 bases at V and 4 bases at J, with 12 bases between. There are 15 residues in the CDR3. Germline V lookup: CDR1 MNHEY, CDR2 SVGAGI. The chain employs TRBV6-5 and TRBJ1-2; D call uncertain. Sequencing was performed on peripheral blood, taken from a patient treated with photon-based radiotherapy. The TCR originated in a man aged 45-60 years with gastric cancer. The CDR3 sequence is CASSYSARSGYGYTF. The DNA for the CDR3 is TGTGCCAGCAGTTACTCGGCACGGTCGGGCTATGGCTACACCTTC.